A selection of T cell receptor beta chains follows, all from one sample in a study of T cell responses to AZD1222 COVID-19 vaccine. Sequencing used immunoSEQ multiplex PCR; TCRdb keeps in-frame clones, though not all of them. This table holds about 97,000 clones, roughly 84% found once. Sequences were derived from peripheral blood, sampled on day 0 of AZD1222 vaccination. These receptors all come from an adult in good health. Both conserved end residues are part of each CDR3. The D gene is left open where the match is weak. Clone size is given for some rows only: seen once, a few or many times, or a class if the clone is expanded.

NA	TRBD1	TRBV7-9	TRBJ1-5	CASSLATGGQPQHF	TGTGCCAGCAGCTTAGCGACAGGGGGTCAGCCCCAGCATTTT
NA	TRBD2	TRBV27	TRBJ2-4	CASSVSGGALDIQYF	TGTGCCAGCAGTGTTAGCGGGGGGGCGCTAGACATTCAGTACTTC
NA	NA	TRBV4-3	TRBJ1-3	CASSQGDSSGNTIYF	TGCGCCAGCAGCCAAGGAGACAGCTCTGGAAACACCATATATTTT
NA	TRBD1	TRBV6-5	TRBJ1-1	CAGRQGGPSTEAFF	TGTGCCGGCAGACAGGGTGGGCCCAGCACTGAAGCTTTCTTT
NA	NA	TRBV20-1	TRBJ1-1	CSVGDTEAFF	TGCAGTGTAGGGGACACTGAAGCTTTCTTT
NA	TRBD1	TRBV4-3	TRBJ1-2	CASSQVTGQGGGYTF	TGCGCCAGCAGCCAAGTAACAGGACAGGGGGGTGGCTACACCTTC
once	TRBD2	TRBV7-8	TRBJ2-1	CASSLRGVGNSYNEQFF	TGTGCCAGCAGCTTACGGGGGGTGGGTAACTCCTACAATGAGCAGTTCTTC
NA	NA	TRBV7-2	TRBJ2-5	CASSRVFLETQYF	TGTGCCAGCAGCCGGGTGTTTTTAGAGACCCAGTACTTC
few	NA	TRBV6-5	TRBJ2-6	CASRATSSGANVLTF	TGTGCCAGCAGGGCAACTAGTTCCGGGGCCAACGTCCTGACTTTC
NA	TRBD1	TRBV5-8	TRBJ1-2	CASSLPGQTYGYTF	TGTGCCAGCAGCCTTCCGGGACAGACCTATGGCTACACCTTC
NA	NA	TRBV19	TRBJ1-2	CASTASHRVEGGYTF	TGTGCCAGTACCGCGTCCCACAGGGTGGAAGGAGGCTACACCTTC
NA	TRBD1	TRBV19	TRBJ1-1	CASSVQGAHTEAFF	TGTGCCAGTAGTGTTCAGGGGGCTCACACTGAAGCTTTCTTT
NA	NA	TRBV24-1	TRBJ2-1	CATSEGQYGNEQFF	TGTGCCACCAGTGAAGGACAGTATGGCAATGAGCAGTTCTTC
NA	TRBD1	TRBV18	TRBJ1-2	CASRDRDSSYGYTF	TGTGCCAGCAGAGACCGGGACAGCTCCTATGGCTACACCTTC
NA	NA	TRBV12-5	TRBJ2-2	CASVTESNTGELFF	TGTGCTAGTGTAACGGAGTCGAACACCGGGGAGCTGTTTTTT
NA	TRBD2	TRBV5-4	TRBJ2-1	CASSPPGLAGGAGEQFF	TGTGCCAGCAGCCCGCCGGGACTAGCGGGAGGGGCGGGTGAGCAGTTCTTC
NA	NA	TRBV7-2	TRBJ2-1	CASSLLGVSYNEQFF	TGTGCCAGCAGCTTATTAGGGGTCTCCTACAATGAGCAGTTCTTC
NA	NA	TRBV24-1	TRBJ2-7	CATSDSGLSSYEQYF	TGTGCCACCAGTGATTCGGGACTTAGCTCCTACGAGCAGTACTTC
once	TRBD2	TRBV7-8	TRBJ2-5	CASSLGSTSGTETQYF	TGTGCCAGCAGCTTAGGAAGTACTAGCGGGACGGAGACCCAGTACTTC
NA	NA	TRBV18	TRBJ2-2	CASSPPDRGLTTGELFF	TGTGCCAGCTCACCACCGGATCGGGGGCTGACCACCGGGGAGCTGTTTTTT
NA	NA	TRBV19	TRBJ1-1	CASSIRGSRAYMNTEAFF	TGTGCCAGTAGTATTCGAGGGTCCAGGGCTTACATGAACACTGAAGCTTTCTTT
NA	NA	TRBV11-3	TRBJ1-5	CASSVAVNQPQHF	TGTGCCAGCAGCGTAGCGGTCAATCAGCCCCAGCATTTT
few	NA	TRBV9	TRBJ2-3	CASSESGGTDTQYF	TGTGCCAGCAGCGAGTCCGGGGGCACAGATACGCAGTATTTT
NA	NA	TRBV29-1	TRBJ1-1	CSAGRESVTEAFF	TGCAGCGCGGGGAGGGAGTCGGTCACTGAAGCTTTCTTT
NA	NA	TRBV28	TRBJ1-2	CASSLARVYGYTF	TGTGCCAGCAGTTTGGCACGAGTCTATGGCTACACCTTC